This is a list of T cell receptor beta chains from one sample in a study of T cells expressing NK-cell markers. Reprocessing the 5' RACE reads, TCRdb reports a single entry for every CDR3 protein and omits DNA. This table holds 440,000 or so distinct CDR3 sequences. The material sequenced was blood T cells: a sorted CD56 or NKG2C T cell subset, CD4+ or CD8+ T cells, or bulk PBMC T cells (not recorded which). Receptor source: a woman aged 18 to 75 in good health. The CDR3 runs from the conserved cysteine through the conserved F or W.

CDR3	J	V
CATQGLVFYEQYF	TRBJ2-7	TRBV28
CASSQDGSSQIEKLFF	TRBJ1-4	TRBV4-3
CASSDPGTGETGELFF	TRBJ2-2	TRBV6-2/TRBV6-3
CATSRDPLADNEQFF	TRBJ2-1	TRBV15
CSVEDPGAYEQYF	TRBJ2-7	TRBV29-1
CSARDLKSNQPQHF	TRBJ1-5	TRBV20-1
CASRTGGTGTIYF	TRBJ1-3	TRBV6-1
CASSRSGGGDEQFF	TRBJ2-1	TRBV7-9
CSARGQLVLGYNEQFF	TRBJ2-1	TRBV20-1
CASSGLAGGAVETQYF	TRBJ2-5	TRBV28
CASSQDLMLDEQFF	TRBJ2-1	TRBV4-3
CATSEPGLAGGAYNEQFF	TRBJ2-1	TRBV24-1
CASSIDRDRGLTAFF	TRBJ1-1	TRBV6-1
CASSWGSTVAYNSPLHF	TRBJ1-6	TRBV5-6
CASSLAMNTEAFF	TRBJ1-1	TRBV12-3/TRBV12-4
CASSPVLAGELFF	TRBJ2-2	TRBV5-1
CSARGPTELSYNEQFF	TRBJ2-1	TRBV20-1
CASSRAGNYGYTF	TRBJ1-2	TRBV19
CASSPRVGATQYF	TRBJ2-5	TRBV4-3
CASSEGLASSYNEQFF	TRBJ2-1	TRBV5-1
CASSLMGWDEQYF	TRBJ2-7	TRBV4-2
CATSAFTGTSGSTDTQYF	TRBJ2-3	TRBV24-1
CASSGHSQPQHF	TRBJ1-5	TRBV10-1
CASSAGGQAGELFF	TRBJ2-2	TRBV6-4
CASSSPAGGGNEQFF	TRBJ2-1	TRBV11-2
CASSLAQLEWYF	TRBJ2-3	TRBV12-3/TRBV12-4
CAISARLAGVGDEQFF	TRBJ2-1	TRBV10-3
CASNNRGVSEAFF	TRBJ1-1	TRBV27
CASSPVRADTGELFF	TRBJ2-2	TRBV18
CASSNRGVGELFF	TRBJ2-2	TRBV5-5
CASTKTGVFVEQYF	TRBJ2-7	TRBV6-2/TRBV6-3
CASSPRDLNNEQFF	TRBJ2-1	TRBV18
CASSHGAGGPNEQFF	TRBJ2-1	TRBV23-1
CASSLGIRDQLRMQYF	TRBJ2-7	TRBV7-8
CASSPRTTGELFF	TRBJ2-2	TRBV6-4
CASSEVAPRDYEQYF	TRBJ2-7	TRBV6-1
CASSLDPADTQHF	TRBJ2-3	TRBV7-9
CASSLLPSGSGGELFF	TRBJ2-2	TRBV5-1
CASSPYLFGNEQFF	TRBJ2-1	TRBV7-9
CATSREARGTEQFF	TRBJ2-1	TRBV15
CASSLYQDTGELFF	TRBJ2-2	TRBV12-3/TRBV12-4
CASTPQSGSYNEQFF	TRBJ2-1	TRBV12-3/TRBV12-4
CASSLREVYGYTF	TRBJ1-2	TRBV7-8
CASSLIFSSTDTQYF	TRBJ2-3	TRBV5-1
CASSLGRRSRSQETQYF	TRBJ2-5	TRBV7-2
CASSVGLTSYNEQFF	TRBJ2-1	TRBV9